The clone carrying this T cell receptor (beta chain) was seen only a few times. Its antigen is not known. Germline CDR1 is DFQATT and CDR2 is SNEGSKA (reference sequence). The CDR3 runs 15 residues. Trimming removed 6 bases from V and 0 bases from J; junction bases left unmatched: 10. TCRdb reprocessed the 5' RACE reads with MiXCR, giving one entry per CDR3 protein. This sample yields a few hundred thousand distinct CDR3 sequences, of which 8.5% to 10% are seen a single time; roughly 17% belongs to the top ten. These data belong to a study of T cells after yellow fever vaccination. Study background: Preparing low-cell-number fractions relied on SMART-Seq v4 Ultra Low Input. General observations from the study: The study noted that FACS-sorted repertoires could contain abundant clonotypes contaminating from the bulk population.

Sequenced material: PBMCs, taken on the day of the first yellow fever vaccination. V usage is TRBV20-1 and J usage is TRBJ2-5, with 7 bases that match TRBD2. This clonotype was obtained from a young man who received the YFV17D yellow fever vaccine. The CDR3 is CSAYQSGENQETQYF. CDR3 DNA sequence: TGCAGTGCCTACCAAAGCGGGGAAAACCAAGAGACCCAGTACTTC.